These 17 T cell receptor beta chains were all obtained from the same sample, sequenced in a study of HIV-infected patients and healthy controls (dated by TCRdb to 2013 to 2014). Follow-up blood from HIV-infected patients was collected roughly three months, about 14 weeks, after antiretroviral therapy began. Whole blood was used without fractionating the cells, so the repertoire represented all peripheral T cells without sorting. Libraries were constructed by 5' RACE. The sequencer listed for this sample is Illumina MiSeq. Reverse transcription of around 490 ng RNA was performed with SuperScript III using primers directed against the alpha and beta constant regions. Separate alpha and beta chain libraries were generated by chain-specific third strand synthesis with multiplexing indices. TCRdb trimmed public reads at Q25 via fastp, called clones via MiXCR and kept in-frame beta chains. One record per CDR3 amino acid sequence lists the most common genes and DNA. The sample table holds some 4,300 distinct CDR3 sequences, of which approximately 5.7% were seen once. Around 34% of the sample is in the top ten clones.

The input for sequencing was blood, taken during antiretroviral therapy. The receptors stem from an adult with HIV infection.

The V call is TRBV20-1, the J call TRBJ2-1; 9 bases map to TRBD1. The CDR3 is 14 residues long. Germline V gives CDR1 DFQATT, CDR2 SNEGSKA (reference sequence). The CDR3 is CTNARQGVRGEQFF. The CDR3 DNA follows: TGCACCAATGCGAGACAGGGGGTTAGGGGTGAGCAGTTCTTC.

By sample share, this clonotype is medium-sized (0.01 to 0.1%). The V and J genes are TRBV12-3 or TRBV12-4 and TRBJ2-3; 11 bases match TRBD2. The CDR3 covers 16 residues. V lost 6 bases to trimming and J lost 6 bases; unmatched junction nucleotides: 11. CDR3: CASRSETSGIGDTQYF. CDR3 in DNA: TGTGCCAGCAGGTCCGAGACTAGCGGGATTGGCGATACGCAGTATTTT.

In its sample, this clonotype is medium-sized. V usage is TRBV18 and J usage is TRBJ1-4; no clear D gene. Germline values: CDR1 KGHSH, CDR2 LQKENI. Trimming removed 8 bases at V and 7 bases at J, with 8 bases between. There are 11 residues in the CDR3. This chain's CDR3 is CASGTAEKLFF. CDR3 bases: TGTGCCAGCGGCACTGCTGAAAAACTGTTTTTT.

This clonotype was recorded many times. The chain combines TRBV29-1 with TRBJ1-2, with 7 bases fitting TRBD1. There are 17 residues in the CDR3. The germline gives CDR1 SQVTM, CDR2 ANQGSEA. The trim removed 6 bases at V and 2 bases at J, leaving 18 bases unmatched. This CDR3 reads CSVGRLLTGNKNYGYTF. CDR3 nucleotide sequence: TGCAGCGTAGGACGACTATTGACAGGGAATAAGAACTATGGCTACACCTTC.

In this sample, this clonotype is large (0.1 to 1%). The rearrangement links TRBV19 to TRBJ2-1, with 7 bases matching TRBD2. CDR1 is LNHDA and CDR2 is SQIVND in the germline V gene (reference sequence). The CDR3 is 15 residues long. V gave up 1 base and J gave up 2 bases; unmatched junction bases: 2. CDR3 in amino acids: CASSIVSGAYNEQFF. CDR3 DNA: TGTGCCAGTAGTATAGTGAGCGGGGCCTACAATGAGCAGTTCTTC.

This sequence joins TRBV7-8 and TRBJ2-5; 12 nucleotides align to TRBD2. The germline V gene encodes CDR1 SGHVS and CDR2 FQNEAQ. Losses at the gene ends were 0 bases for V and 1 base for J; bases not matched to a gene: 3. The CDR3 totals 17 residues. The CDR3 DNA sequence: TGTGCCAGCAGCTTAGCCGGACTAGCGGGAATCCAAGAGACCCAGTACTTC. Protein: CASSLAGLAGIQETQYF.

This clonotype showed up many times. The V gene is TRBV13, the J gene TRBJ1-2; weak D call: TRBD1 (5 bases). This CDR3 has 16 residues. The V end was cut by 5 bases, the J end by 10 bases, with 26 bases between. CDR1 is PRHDT, CDR2 FYEKMQ, per germline (reference sequence). This CDR3 reads CASSPRGSSKFNDYTF. CDR3 coding DNA: TGTGCCAGCAGCCCTAGGGGATCCTCAAAATTCAACGACTACACCTTC.

Relative to its sample, this clonotype is medium-sized. V gene TRBV7-9 combines with J gene TRBJ1-1, with D possibly TRBD1 on 6 matching bases. Trimming pared 6 bases from V and 1 base from J, leaving 12 bases between. This CDR3 is 14 amino acids long. Germline CDR1 SEHNR, CDR2 FQNEAQ (reference sequence). The CDR3 loop is CASRPQGPNTEAFF. CDR3 coding DNA: TGTGCCAGCAGACCTCAGGGGCCGAACACTGAAGCTTTCTTT.

This clonotype qualifies as large. This chain links TRBV24-1 with TRBJ2-5; 7 positions agree with TRBD2. CDR3 length: 15 amino acids. Germline loops: CDR1 KGHDR, CDR2 SFDVKD. V lost 5 bases and J lost 5; bases outside the gene matches: 10. CDR3 amino acids: CATSGSTDGGETQYF. CDR3 sequence (DNA): TGTGCCACCAGTGGCAGTACTGACGGGGGGGAGACCCAGTACTTC.

This clonotype was seen at least ten times. The CDR3 region is CSVEDRGQGLSGNTIYF. CDR3 coding DNA: TGCAGCGTTGAAGACCGGGGGCAGGGGCTTTCTGGAAACACCATATATTTT. The chain is built from TRBV29-1 and TRBJ1-3, with D maybe TRBD1 (6 bases). V was trimmed by 0 bases and J by 1 base, leaving 16 bases between them. This CDR3 is built from 17 residues. Germline V gene lookup returns CDR1 SQVTM and CDR2 ANQGSEA.

This clonotype is labeled as medium-sized. This chain uses TRBV6-2 or TRBV6-3 with TRBJ1-4; unclear D gene. The germline gives CDR1 MNHEY, CDR2 SVGEGT. CDR3 length: 13 amino acids. Trimming took off 11 bases at V and 0 bases at J, with 10 bases between the two ends. The CDR3 DNA reads as TGTGCCGGGTCTTACTCAACTAATGAAAAACTGTTTTTT. It is translated as CAGSYSTNEKLFF.

This clonotype qualifies as medium-sized. The chain uses TRBV28 and TRBJ2-3; no reliable D call. V lost 8 bases and J lost 6, with 24 bases in between. This CDR3 region has 16 residues. Germline assignment: CDR1 MDHEN and CDR2 SYDVKM. CDR3 in DNA: TGTGCCAGCTCCCGCCTCACGGGTGCTTCCTTGGATACGCAGTATTTT. It translates to CASSRLTGASLDTQYF.

This clonotype was seen repeatedly, ten times or more. This chain uses TRBV15 with TRBJ2-5; maybe TRBD1 (6 bases). The CDR3 has 15 amino acids. Germline V lookup: CDR1 LNHNV, CDR2 YYDKDF (reference sequence). Trimming pared 1 base from V and 2 bases from J, leaving 11 bases between. CDR3 in amino acids: CATSRVGGQQETQYF. CDR3 sequence (DNA): TGTGCCACCAGCAGAGTAGGAGGACAGCAAGAGACCCAGTACTTC.

This clonotype occurred a few times. V and J are TRBV7-2 and TRBJ2-2, with a weak D call TRBD2 (5 bases). The CDR3 runs to 17 residues. CDR1 and CDR2 (germline): SGHTA, FQGNSA. The V and J ends lost 1 base and 4 bases respectively, with 16 bases between them. The CDR3 coding sequence is TGTGCCAGCAGCTTAGTTGCGGAGGCCCCGGTCACCGGGGAGCTGTTTTTT. It yields the protein CASSLVAEAPVTGELFF.

The chain combines TRBV28 with TRBJ2-3; TRBD2 aligns across 7 bases. V gave up 5 bases and J gave up 5 bases; unmatched junction bases: 7. The CDR3 runs to 14 residues. Germline V gene lookup returns CDR1 MDHEN and CDR2 SYDVKM. CDR3 loop: CASSPTSLGDTQYF. The DNA for the CDR3 is TGTGCCAGCAGTCCGACTAGCCTGGGAGATACGCAGTATTTT.

By its share, this clonotype is medium-sized. The gene calls are TRBV2 and TRBJ1-5, with a possible D match to TRBD1 (6 bases). From germline, CDR1 is SNHLY and CDR2 FYNNEI. The CDR3 has 16 amino acids. Trimming removed 6 bases from V and 3 bases from J, with 18 bases in between. In DNA form, the CDR3 reads TGTGCCAGCAGAGTGGGCAGGGGCTCCCTCAATCAGCCCCAGCATTTT. Translated: CASRVGRGSLNQPQHF.

By proportion, this clonotype is medium-sized. The rearrangement joins TRBV7-8 to TRBJ2-1; 12 nucleotides match TRBD2. Germline assignment: CDR1 SGHVS and CDR2 FQNEAQ. The CDR3 contains 16 residues. The junction had 7 bases not matched to a gene; V was cut back by 2 bases and J by 8 bases. The CDR3 reads CASSLLAGGPIYEQFF. DNA of the CDR3: TGTGCCAGCAGCTTACTAGCGGGAGGGCCAATCTATGAGCAGTTCTTC.